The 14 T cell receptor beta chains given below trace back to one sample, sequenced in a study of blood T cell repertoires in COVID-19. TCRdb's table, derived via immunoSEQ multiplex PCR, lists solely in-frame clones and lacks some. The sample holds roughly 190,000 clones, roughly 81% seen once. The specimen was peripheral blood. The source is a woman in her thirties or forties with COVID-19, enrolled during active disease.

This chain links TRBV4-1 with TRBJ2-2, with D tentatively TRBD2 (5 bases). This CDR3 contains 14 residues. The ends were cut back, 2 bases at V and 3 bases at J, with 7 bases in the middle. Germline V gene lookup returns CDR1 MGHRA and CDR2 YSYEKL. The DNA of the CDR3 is TGCGCCAGCAGCCAAAGGCGGGACACCGGGGAGCTGTTTTTT. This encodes CASSQRRDTGELFF.

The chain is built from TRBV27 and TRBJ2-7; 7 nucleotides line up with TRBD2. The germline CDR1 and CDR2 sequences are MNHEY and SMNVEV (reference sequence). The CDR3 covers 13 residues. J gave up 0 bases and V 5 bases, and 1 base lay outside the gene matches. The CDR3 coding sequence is TGTGCCAGCAGTAGCGGGACCTCCTACGAGCAGTACTTC. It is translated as CASSSGTSYEQYF.

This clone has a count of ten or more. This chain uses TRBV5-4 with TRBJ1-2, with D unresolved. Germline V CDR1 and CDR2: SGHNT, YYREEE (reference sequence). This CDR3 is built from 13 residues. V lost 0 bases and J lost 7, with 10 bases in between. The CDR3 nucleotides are TGTGCCAGCAGCTTGGTGAGGGCGGGTGGCTACACCTTC. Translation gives CASSLVRAGGYTF.

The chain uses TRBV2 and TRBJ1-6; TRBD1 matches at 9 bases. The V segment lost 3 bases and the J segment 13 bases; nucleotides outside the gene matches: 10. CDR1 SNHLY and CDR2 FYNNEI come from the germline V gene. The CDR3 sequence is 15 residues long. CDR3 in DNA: TGTGCCAGCAGTGATCCCACAGGGGGCCTTTTCCCCCTCCACTTT. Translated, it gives CASSDPTGGLFPLHF.

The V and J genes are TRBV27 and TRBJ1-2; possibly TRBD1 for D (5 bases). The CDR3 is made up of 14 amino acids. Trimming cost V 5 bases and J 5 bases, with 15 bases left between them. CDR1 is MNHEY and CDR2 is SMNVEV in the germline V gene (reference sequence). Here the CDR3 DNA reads TGTGCCAGCAGTCCGTTTGGCAGGGCGTATGGCTACACCTTC. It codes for CASSPFGRAYGYTF.

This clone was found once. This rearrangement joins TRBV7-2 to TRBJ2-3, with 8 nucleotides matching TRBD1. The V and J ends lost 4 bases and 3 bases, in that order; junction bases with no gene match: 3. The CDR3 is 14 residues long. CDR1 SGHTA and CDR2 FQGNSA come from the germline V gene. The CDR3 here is CASSSHRGTDTQYF. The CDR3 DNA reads TGTGCCAGCAGCTCCCACAGGGGGACAGATACGCAGTATTTT.

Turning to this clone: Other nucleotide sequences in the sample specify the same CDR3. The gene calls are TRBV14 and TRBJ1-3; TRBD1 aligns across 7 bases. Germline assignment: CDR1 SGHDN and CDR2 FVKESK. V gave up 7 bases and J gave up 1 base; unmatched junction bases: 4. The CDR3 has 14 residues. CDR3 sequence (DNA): TGTGCCAGCACTCAACAGGGGTCTGGAAACACCATATATTTT. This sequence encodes CASTQQGSGNTIYF.

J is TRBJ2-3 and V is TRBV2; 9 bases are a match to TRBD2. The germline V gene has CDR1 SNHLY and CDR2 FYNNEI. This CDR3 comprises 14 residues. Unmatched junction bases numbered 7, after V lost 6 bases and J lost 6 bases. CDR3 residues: CASRVPSGVDTQYF. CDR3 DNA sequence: TGTGCCAGCAGGGTACCTAGCGGGGTGGATACGCAGTATTTT.

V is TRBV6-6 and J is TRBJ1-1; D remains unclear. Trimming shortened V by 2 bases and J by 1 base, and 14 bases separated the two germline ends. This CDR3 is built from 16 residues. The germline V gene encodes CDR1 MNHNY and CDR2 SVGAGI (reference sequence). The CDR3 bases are TGTGCCAGCAGTTACACGAGGGCGAGGGAGAACACTGAAGCTTTCTTT. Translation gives CASSYTRARENTEAFF.

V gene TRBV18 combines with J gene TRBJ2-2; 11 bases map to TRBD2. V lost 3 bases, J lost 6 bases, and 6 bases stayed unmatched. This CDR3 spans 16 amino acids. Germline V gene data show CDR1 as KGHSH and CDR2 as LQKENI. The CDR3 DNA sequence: TGTGCCAGCTCACCGGCCCTAGCGGGAGGTTCCGGGGAGCTGTTTTTT. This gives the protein CASSPALAGGSGELFF. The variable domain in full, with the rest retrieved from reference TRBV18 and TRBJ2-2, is NAGVMQNPRHLVRRRGQEARLRCSPMKGHSHVYWYRQLPEEGLKFMVYLQKENIIDESGMPKERFSAEFPKEGPSILRIQQVVRGDSAAYFCASSPALAGGSGELFFGEGSRLTVL.

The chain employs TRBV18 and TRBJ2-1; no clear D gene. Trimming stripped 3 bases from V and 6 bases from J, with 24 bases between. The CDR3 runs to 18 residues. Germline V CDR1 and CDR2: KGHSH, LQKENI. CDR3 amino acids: CASSPNNRFPHLSNEQFF. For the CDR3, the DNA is TGTGCCAGCTCACCCAACAACCGCTTTCCACACCTCTCCAATGAGCAGTTCTTC.

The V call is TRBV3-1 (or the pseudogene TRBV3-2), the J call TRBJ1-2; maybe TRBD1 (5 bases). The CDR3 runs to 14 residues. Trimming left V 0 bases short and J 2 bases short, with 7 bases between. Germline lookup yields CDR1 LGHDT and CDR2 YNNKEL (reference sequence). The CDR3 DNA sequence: TGTGCCAGCAGCCAAGAGTACAGGAACTATGGCTACACCTTC. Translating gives CASSQEYRNYGYTF.

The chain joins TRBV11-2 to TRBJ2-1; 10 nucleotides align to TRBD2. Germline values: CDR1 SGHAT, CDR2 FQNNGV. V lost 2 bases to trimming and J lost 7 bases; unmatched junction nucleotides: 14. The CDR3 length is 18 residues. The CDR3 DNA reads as TGTGCCAGCAGCTTACCCCCTGCGGGTAGCGGGAGGAGGAATGAGCAGTTCTTC. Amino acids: CASSLPPAGSGRRNEQFF. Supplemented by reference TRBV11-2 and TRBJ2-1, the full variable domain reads EAGVAQSPRYKIIEKRQSVAFWCNPISGHATLYWYQQILGQGPKLLIQFQNNGVVDDSQLPKDRFSAERLKGVDSTLKIQPAKLEDSAVYLCASSLPPAGSGRRNEQFFGPGTRLTVL.

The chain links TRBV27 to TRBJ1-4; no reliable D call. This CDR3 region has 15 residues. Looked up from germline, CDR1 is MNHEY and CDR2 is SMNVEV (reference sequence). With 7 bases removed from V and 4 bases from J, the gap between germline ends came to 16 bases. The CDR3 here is CASKLGNAFNEKLFF. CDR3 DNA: TGTGCCAGCAAACTCGGGAATGCGTTTAATGAAAAACTGTTTTTT.